This T cell receptor (beta chain) appears in the sequencing data of a study of T cell changes during pregnancy in multiple sclerosis. The assay was immunoSEQ multiplex PCR, and TCRdb's table has in-frame clones only and misses some. The sample contains about 20,000 clones, 89% of which appear only once. This CDR3 is built from 15 residues. Germline V gives CDR1 SGHTA, CDR2 FQGNSA. J lost 4 bases, V lost 5 bases, and 11 bases had no gene match. V and J are TRBV7-2 and TRBJ2-7; 7 bases map to TRBD2. The TCR was taken from a female donor in good health, enrolled as a control in a pregnancy study. The source material was CD8+ T cells from peripheral blood mononuclear cells, sampled in the second trimester of pregnancy. CDR3 bases: TGTGCCAGCAGCCCCACTACGTGGGGGGGGTACGAGCAGTACTTC. Its protein product is CASSPTTWGGYEQYF.